What follows are 27 T cell receptor beta chains derived from one specimen sequenced in a study of control samples from healthy donors and cancer patients. The assay was immunoSEQ multiplex PCR, and TCRdb's table has in-frame clones only and misses some. The sample shows 350,000 to 450,000 clones, approximately 90% of them seen only once. Input material: PBMCs. The receptors here all came from a man aged 40-55 years with head and neck cancer.

The J gene is TRBJ2-1, the V gene TRBV5-5, with 13 positions matching TRBD2. Trimming at V came to 3 bases and at J to 6 bases, leaving 9 bases not matched to a gene. The CDR3 contains 17 residues. Per germline, CDR1 SGHKS and CDR2 YYEKEE (reference sequence). The chain's CDR3 is CASSSPPTSGGANEQFF. As DNA, the CDR3 is TGTGCCAGCAGCTCCCCCCCCACTAGCGGGGGGGCCAATGAGCAGTTCTTC.

The rearrangement uses TRBV11-1 and TRBJ2-1; 12 bases fit TRBD2. With V trimmed by 9 bases and J by 9 bases, 12 bases remained unmatched. The germline CDR1 and CDR2 sequences are SGHAT and FQDESV (reference sequence). This CDR3 region has 15 residues. The DNA for the CDR3 is TGTGCCAGTACATTCGGGACTAGCGGGTACTTTGAGCAGTTCTTC. Amino acids: CASTFGTSGYFEQFF.

This rearrangement joins TRBV4-3 to TRBJ2-1, with 7 bases that match TRBD1. Germline V gene data show CDR1 as LGHNA and CDR2 as YSLEER. Unmatched junction bases numbered 8, after V lost 2 bases and J lost 4 bases. The CDR3 spans 16 residues. The CDR3 DNA sequence: TGCGCCAGCAGCCAATCCCCCAGGGGGATGTACAATGAGCAGTTCTTC. Its translation is CASSQSPRGMYNEQFF.

The rearrangement links TRBV10-1 to TRBJ1-5; maybe TRBD1 (5 bases). CDR1 and CDR2 (germline): WNHNN, SYGVQD (reference sequence). The CDR3 runs to 18 residues. V was cut by 6 bases and J by 4 bases, with 25 bases left in between. The CDR3 protein is CASSPLGTRDAGNQPQHF. The CDR3 DNA is TGCGCCAGCAGCCCCCTTGGTACCCGGGACGCGGGGAATCAGCCCCAGCATTTT.

This clone was detected only once. V usage is TRBV5-1 and J usage is TRBJ2-5; no clear D. From germline, CDR1 is SGHRS and CDR2 YFSETQ. CDR3 size: 12 residues. Trimming pared 4 bases from V and 5 bases from J, leaving 9 bases between. The CDR3 region has the DNA TGCGCCAGCAGCATGGGGTTGGAGACCCAGTACTTC. Translated: CASSMGLETQYF.

The genes are TRBV19 and TRBJ1-1; 9 nucleotides match TRBD1. CDR3 length: 16 amino acids. V shed 1 base and J 5 bases; nucleotides not matched to a gene: 8. Germline V gives CDR1 LNHDA, CDR2 SQIVND (reference sequence). The CDR3 DNA reads as TGTGCCAGTAGTATAGTCCGCTGGGACAGGGAAACTGAAGCTTTCTTT. This sequence encodes CASSIVRWDRETEAFF.

J is TRBJ1-2 and V is TRBV21-1; the DNA was not used to check the table's D call, TRBD1. TRBV21-1 has pseudogene status. CDR3 length: 15 amino acids. The CDR3 DNA follows: TGTGCCAGCAGCAAAGTAAGGGGGCGCGACTATGGCTACACCTTC. Translating it yields CASSKVRGRDYGYTF.

The V call is TRBV3-1 (or the pseudogene TRBV3-2), the J call TRBJ1-6, with 9 bases identical to TRBD1. CDR1 is LGHDT, CDR2 YNNKEL, per germline (reference sequence). Trimming removed 4 bases from V and 10 bases from J; junction bases left unmatched: 2. The CDR3 sequence is 13 residues long. CDR3 sequence (DNA): TGTGCCAGCAGCCGGGACAGGGCATCACCCCTCCACTTT. This codes for CASSRDRASPLHF.

The sample holds one count of this clone. CDR3 loop: CASSLTGAETQYF. The CDR3 DNA reads TGTGCCAGCAGCCTGACAGGGGCAGAGACCCAGTACTTC. The chain carries TRBV7-3 and TRBJ2-5; 8 nucleotides match TRBD1. This CDR3 comprises 13 residues. Germline V gives CDR1 SGHTA, CDR2 FQGTGA. The V segment lost 5 bases and the J segment 4 bases; nucleotides outside the gene matches: 3.

A single count supports this clone. V is TRBV27 and J is TRBJ2-1, with D maybe TRBD1 (5 bases). Germline V gene sequence: CDR1 MNHEY, CDR2 SMNVEV (reference sequence). The CDR3 runs to 15 residues. The ends were cut back, 10 bases at V and 4 bases at J, with 20 bases in the middle. The CDR3 DNA follows: TGTGCCACCGGACCAGGGTTCCAACTTTACAATGAGCAGTTCTTC. Residues: CATGPGFQLYNEQFF.

This chain connects TRBV11-2 to TRBJ1-2; TRBD1 is a possible D gene (6 bases). Between the trimmed V and J ends, which lost 2 bases and 8 bases, there was a span of 21 bases. The CDR3 totals 16 residues. Germline V gene data show CDR1 as SGHAT and CDR2 as FQNNGV. The CDR3 here is CASSLLNEGGLGGYTF. In nucleotides, the CDR3 is TGTGCCAGCAGCTTACTAAATGAGGGGGGCCTAGGGGGCTACACCTTC.

This clone appeared a single time. This chain connects TRBV28 to TRBJ1-5; unclear D gene. Looked up from germline, CDR1 is MDHEN and CDR2 is SYDVKM. This CDR3 comprises 16 residues. V dropped 3 bases and J dropped 6 bases, with 18 bases sitting between them. The CDR3 region is CASSFADLTPSQPQHF. CDR3 coding DNA: TGTGCCAGCAGTTTTGCGGACCTTACCCCCAGTCAGCCCCAGCATTTT.

The chain employs TRBV7-8 and TRBJ1-2; 10 nucleotides line up with TRBD1. This CDR3 spans 16 amino acids. Germline V gene lookup returns CDR1 SGHVS and CDR2 FQNEAQ. V was pared by 5 bases and J by 4 bases, with 10 bases of the junction left unmatched. The CDR3 nucleotides read TGTGCCAGCAGCCCCCTTCTCGGGACAGGGGTCTATGGCTACACCTTC. This sequence encodes CASSPLLGTGVYGYTF.

V and J are TRBV2 and TRBJ1-4; maybe TRBD1 (6 bases). Germline values: CDR1 SNHLY, CDR2 FYNNEI. The length of the CDR3 is 14 residues. Trimming took off 2 bases at V and 7 bases at J, with 11 bases between the two ends. CDR3 residues: CASSETGASEKLFF. As DNA, the CDR3 is TGTGCCAGCAGTGAAACGGGGGCGAGTGAAAAACTGTTTTTT.

The V call is TRBV19, the J call TRBJ1-1; tentatively, D is TRBD1 (5 bases). The CDR3 is 13 residues long. Trimming cost V 6 bases and J 11 bases, with 19 bases left between them. The germline V gene encodes CDR1 LNHDA and CDR2 SQIVND (reference sequence). Here the CDR3 reads CASRGGTDLVAFF. The CDR3 coding sequence is TGTGCCAGTAGGGGAGGGACGGATCTAGTGGCTTTCTTT.

J is TRBJ2-3 and V is TRBV9, with 12 bases identical to TRBD2. CDR1 SGDLS and CDR2 YYNGEE come from the germline V gene. The CDR3 is made up of 21 amino acids. Trimming at V came to 3 bases and at J to 1 base, leaving 18 bases not matched to a gene. CDR3 protein: CASSAPKGGLAGPRGTDTQYF. CDR3 in DNA: TGTGCCAGCAGCGCCCCAAAAGGAGGACTAGCGGGGCCGAGGGGCACAGATACGCAGTATTTT.

This clone was found once. The chain couples TRBV4-3 to TRBJ1-3, with 9 bases matching TRBD1. Germline V gene sequence: CDR1 LGHNA, CDR2 YSLEER. Losses at the gene ends were 3 bases for V and 0 bases for J; bases not matched to a gene: 12. This CDR3 contains 19 residues. CDR3 nucleotides: TGCGCCAGCAGCCAGGTTCCTAGACAGGGGGTGTCCTCTGGAAACACCATATATTTT. The encoded protein is CASSQVPRQGVSSGNTIYF.

Details on this clone: This specimen includes other DNA sequences encoding the same CDR3. The rearrangement joins TRBV5-1 to TRBJ1-3; the D gene is possibly TRBD1 (5 bases). V lost 1 base and J lost 0, with 8 bases in between. This CDR3 region has 15 residues. CDR1 is SGHRS, CDR2 YFSETQ, per germline. In nucleotides, the CDR3 is TGCGCCAGCAGCTTGACCGGGACCTCTGGAAACACCATATATTTT. Encoded protein: CASSLTGTSGNTIYF. Full variable domain (remainder filled in from reference TRBV5-1 and TRBJ1-3): KAGVTQTPRYLIKTRGQQVTLSCSPISGHRSVSWYQQTPGQGLQFLFEYFSETQRNKGNFPGRFSGRQFSNSRSEMNVSTLELGDSALYLCASSLTGTSGNTIYFGEGSWLTVV.

The chain couples TRBV11-1 to TRBJ2-3; perhaps TRBD2 as D (5 bases). Trimming removed 5 bases at V and 3 bases at J, with 12 bases between. The germline V gene encodes CDR1 SGHAT and CDR2 FQDESV (reference sequence). This CDR3 comprises 14 residues. The DNA for the CDR3 is TGTGCCAGCAGCAACCTGGGCGGGACAGATACGCAGTATTTT. This sequence encodes CASSNLGGTDTQYF.

This chain connects TRBV27 to TRBJ2-2, with D tentatively TRBD2 (5 bases). This CDR3 is 14 amino acids long. CDR1 and CDR2 (germline): MNHEY, SMNVEV (reference sequence). V lost 1 base and J 5 bases, leaving 8 bases between the germline ends. CDR3 nucleotide sequence: TGTGCCAGCAGTTTATGGAGGTTAACCGGGGAGCTGTTTTTT. Translation: CASSLWRLTGELFF.

V and J are TRBV29-1 and TRBJ2-1; D call uncertain. CDR1 and CDR2 from the germline V gene are SQVTM and ANQGSEA. This CDR3 is 14 amino acids long. Trimming took off 4 bases at V and 0 bases at J, with 10 bases between the two ends. The CDR3, as DNA: TGCAGCGTTGCCGGTTGGACCTCCTACAATGAGCAGTTCTTC. Protein product: CSVAGWTSYNEQFF.

Only one count was recorded for this clone. The rearrangement uses TRBV10-1 and TRBJ1-2; TRBD1 aligns across 7 bases. Losses at the gene ends were 0 bases for V and 2 bases for J; bases not matched to a gene: 6. Germline V CDR1 and CDR2: WNHNN, SYGVQD (reference sequence). This CDR3 has 16 residues. DNA of the CDR3: TGCGCCAGCAGTGAGTCAAGGACAGGTCCCAACTATGGCTACACCTTC. Protein product: CASSESRTGPNYGYTF.

The rearrangement links TRBV19 to TRBJ1-2; TRBD1 agrees at 8 bases. The trim removed 7 bases at V and 8 bases at J, leaving 12 bases unmatched. This CDR3 has 14 residues. CDR1 is LNHDA and CDR2 is SQIVND in the germline V gene (reference sequence). CDR3 bases: TGTGCCAGTATGAACACGGCAGGGGGCTGGGGCTACACCTTC. Translated: CASMNTAGGWGYTF.

The CDR3 protein is CASNGPTSVLAGGWDEQFF. In DNA, the CDR3 is TGTGCCAGCAACGGCCCCACCTCCGTGCTAGCGGGGGGGTGGGATGAGCAGTTCTTC. The chain is built from TRBV2 and TRBJ2-1; 12 positions match TRBD2. Germline V gives CDR1 SNHLY, CDR2 FYNNEI. The V gene end was trimmed by 7 bases and the J gene end by 8 bases; junction bases not matched to a gene: 21. This CDR3 contains 19 residues.

This chain links TRBV19 with TRBJ2-7, with 9 bases matching TRBD2. The CDR3 has 14 residues. The germline CDR1 and CDR2 sequences are LNHDA and SQIVND (reference sequence). The V and J ends lost 4 bases and 3 bases, in that order; junction bases with no gene match: 4. The CDR3 is CASSNSGSVYEQYF. Here the CDR3 DNA reads TGTGCCAGTAGTAATAGCGGGAGTGTCTACGAGCAGTACTTC.

The V and J genes are TRBV11-3 and TRBJ1-1; 8 nucleotides align to TRBD1. The CDR3 loop spans 17 amino acids. Germline V gives CDR1 SGHNT, CDR2 YENEEA. J lost 1 base, V lost 5 bases, and 12 bases had no gene match. The CDR3 DNA reads as TGTGCCAGCAGCCGAGGGACAGGCCAACCTGCGAACACTGAAGCTTTCTTT. It translates to CASSRGTGQPANTEAFF.

Only one count was recorded for this clone. The gene calls are TRBV30 and TRBJ1-4; no clear D. Germline V gene lookup returns CDR1 GTSNPN and CDR2 SVGIG (reference sequence). Trimming shortened V by 2 bases and J by 3 bases, and 13 bases separated the two germline ends. This CDR3 spans 15 amino acids. The CDR3 is CAWSYGPGPNEKLFF. As DNA, the CDR3 is TGTGCCTGGAGTTACGGGCCCGGCCCTAATGAAAAACTGTTTTTT.